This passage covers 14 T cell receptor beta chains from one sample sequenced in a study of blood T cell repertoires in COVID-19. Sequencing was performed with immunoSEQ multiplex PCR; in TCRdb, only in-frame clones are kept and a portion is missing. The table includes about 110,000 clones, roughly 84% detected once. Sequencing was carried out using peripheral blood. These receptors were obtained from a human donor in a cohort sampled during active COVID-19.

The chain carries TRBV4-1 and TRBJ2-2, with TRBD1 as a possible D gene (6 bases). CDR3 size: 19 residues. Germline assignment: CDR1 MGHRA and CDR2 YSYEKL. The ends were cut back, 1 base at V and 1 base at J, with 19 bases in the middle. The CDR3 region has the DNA TGCGCCAGCAGCCAAGCCCCAGACAGGTTGAGAGGGAACACCGGGGAGCTGTTTTTT. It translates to CASSQAPDRLRGNTGELFF.

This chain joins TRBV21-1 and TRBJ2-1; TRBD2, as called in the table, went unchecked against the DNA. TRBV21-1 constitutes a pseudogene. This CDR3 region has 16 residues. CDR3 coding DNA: TGTGCCAGCAGCAAAATAGCGGGAGGTACCTACAATGAGCAGTTCTTC. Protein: CASSKIAGGTYNEQFF.

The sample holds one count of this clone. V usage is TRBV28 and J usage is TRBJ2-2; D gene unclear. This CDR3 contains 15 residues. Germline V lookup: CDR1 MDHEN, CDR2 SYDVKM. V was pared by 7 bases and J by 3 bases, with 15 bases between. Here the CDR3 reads CASIPSAGDTGELFF. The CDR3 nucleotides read TGTGCCAGCATTCCGTCCGCTGGAGACACCGGGGAGCTGTTTTTT.

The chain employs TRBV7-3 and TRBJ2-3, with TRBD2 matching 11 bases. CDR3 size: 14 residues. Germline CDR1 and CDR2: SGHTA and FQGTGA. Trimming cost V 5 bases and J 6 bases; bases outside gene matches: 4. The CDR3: CASSKGLAADTQYF. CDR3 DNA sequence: TGTGCCAGCAGCAAGGGACTAGCGGCTGATACGCAGTATTTT.

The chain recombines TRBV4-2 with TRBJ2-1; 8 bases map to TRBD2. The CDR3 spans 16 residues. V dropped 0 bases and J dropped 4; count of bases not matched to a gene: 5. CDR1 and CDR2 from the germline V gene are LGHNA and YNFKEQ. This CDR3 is CASSQESSGPYNEQFF. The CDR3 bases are TGTGCCAGCAGCCAAGAATCTAGCGGGCCATACAATGAGCAGTTCTTC.

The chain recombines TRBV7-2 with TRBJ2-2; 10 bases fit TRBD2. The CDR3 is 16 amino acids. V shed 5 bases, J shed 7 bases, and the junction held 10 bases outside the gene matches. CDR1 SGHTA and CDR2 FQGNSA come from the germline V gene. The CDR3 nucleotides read TGTGCCAGCAGCCTGCTAGCGGGAGAGTATGGCGGGGAGCTGTTTTTT. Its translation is CASSLLAGEYGGELFF.

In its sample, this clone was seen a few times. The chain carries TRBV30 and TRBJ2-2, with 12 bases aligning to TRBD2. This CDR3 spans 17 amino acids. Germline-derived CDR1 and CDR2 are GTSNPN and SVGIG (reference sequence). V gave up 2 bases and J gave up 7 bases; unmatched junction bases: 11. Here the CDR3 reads CAWSYIRTSGKGGELFF. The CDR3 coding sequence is TGTGCCTGGAGTTACATTCGGACTAGCGGGAAGGGCGGGGAGCTGTTTTTT.

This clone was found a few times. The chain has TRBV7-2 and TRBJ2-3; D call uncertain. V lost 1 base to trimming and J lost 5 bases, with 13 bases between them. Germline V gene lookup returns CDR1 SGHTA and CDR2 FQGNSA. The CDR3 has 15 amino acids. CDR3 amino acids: CASSLVAQAGDTQYF. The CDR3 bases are TGTGCCAGCAGCTTAGTCGCGCAAGCCGGAGATACGCAGTATTTT.

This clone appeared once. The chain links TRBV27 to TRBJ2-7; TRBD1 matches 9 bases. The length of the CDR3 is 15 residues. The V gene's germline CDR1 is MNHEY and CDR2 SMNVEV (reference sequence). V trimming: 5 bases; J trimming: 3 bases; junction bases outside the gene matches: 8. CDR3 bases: TGTGCCAGCAGTGGGGGACAGGGAGGGGGCTACGAGCAGTACTTC. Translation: CASSGGQGGGYEQYF.

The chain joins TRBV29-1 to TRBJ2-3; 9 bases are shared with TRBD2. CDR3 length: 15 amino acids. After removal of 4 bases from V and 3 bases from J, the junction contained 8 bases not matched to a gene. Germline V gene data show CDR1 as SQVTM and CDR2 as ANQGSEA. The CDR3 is CSVAPAGGGTDTQYF. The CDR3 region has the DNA TGCAGCGTTGCTCCAGCGGGAGGAGGAACAGATACGCAGTATTTT.

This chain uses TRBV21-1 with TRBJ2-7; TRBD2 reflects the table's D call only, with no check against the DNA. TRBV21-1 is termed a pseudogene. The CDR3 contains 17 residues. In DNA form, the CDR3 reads TGTGCCAGCAGCAAAGAACTCGGGGGGACGAGCTCCTACGAGCAGTACGTC. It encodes CASSKELGGTSSYEQYV.

Here the CDR3 DNA reads TGTGCCAGCAGGACAGGTTTTGGCTACACCTTC. It specifies CASRTGFGYTF. The J gene is TRBJ1-2, the V gene TRBV2; tentative D call: TRBD1 (6 bases). From germline, CDR1 is SNHLY and CDR2 FYNNEI. V shed 6 bases and J shed 7 bases, with 9 bases lying between them. The CDR3 covers 11 residues. Full variable domain (outside the CDR3, taken from reference TRBV2 and TRBJ1-2): EPEVTQTPSHQVTQMGQEVILRCVPISNHLYFYWYRQILGQKVEFLVSFYNNEISEKSEIFDDQFSVERPDGSNFTLKIRSTKLEDSAMYFCASRTGFGYTFGSGTRLTVV.

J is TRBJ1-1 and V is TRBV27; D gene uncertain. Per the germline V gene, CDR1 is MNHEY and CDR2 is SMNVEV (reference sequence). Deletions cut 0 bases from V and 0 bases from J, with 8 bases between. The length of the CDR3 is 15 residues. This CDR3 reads CASSLSTVLNTEAFF. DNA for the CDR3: TGTGCCAGCAGTTTATCCACAGTGTTGAACACTGAAGCTTTCTTT.

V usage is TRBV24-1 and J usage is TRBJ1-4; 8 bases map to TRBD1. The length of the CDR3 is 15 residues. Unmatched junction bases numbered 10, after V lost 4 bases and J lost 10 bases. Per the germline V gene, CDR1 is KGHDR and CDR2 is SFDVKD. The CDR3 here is CATSDPGQGSGKLFF. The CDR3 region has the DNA TGTGCCACCAGTGACCCTGGACAGGGTTCGGGAAAACTGTTTTTT.